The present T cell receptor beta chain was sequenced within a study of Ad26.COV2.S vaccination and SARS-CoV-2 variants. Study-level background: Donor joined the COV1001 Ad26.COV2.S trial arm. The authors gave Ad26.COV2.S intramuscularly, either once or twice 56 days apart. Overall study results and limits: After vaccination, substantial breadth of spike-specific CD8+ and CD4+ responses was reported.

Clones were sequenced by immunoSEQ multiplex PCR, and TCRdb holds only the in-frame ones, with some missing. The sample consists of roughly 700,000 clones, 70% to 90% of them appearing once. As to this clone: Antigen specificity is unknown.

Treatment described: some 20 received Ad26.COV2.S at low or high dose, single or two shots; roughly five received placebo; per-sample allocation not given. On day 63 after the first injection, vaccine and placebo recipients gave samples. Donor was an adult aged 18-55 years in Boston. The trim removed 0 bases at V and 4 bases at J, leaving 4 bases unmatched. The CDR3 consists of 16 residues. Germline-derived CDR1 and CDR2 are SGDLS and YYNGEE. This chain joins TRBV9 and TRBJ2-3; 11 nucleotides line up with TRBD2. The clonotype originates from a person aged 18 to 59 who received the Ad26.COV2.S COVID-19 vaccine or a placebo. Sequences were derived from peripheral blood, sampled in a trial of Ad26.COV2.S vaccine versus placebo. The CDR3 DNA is TGTGCCAGCAGCGTAGCTCTACTAGCGGGGGCAGATACGCAGTATTTT. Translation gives CASSVALLAGADTQYF.